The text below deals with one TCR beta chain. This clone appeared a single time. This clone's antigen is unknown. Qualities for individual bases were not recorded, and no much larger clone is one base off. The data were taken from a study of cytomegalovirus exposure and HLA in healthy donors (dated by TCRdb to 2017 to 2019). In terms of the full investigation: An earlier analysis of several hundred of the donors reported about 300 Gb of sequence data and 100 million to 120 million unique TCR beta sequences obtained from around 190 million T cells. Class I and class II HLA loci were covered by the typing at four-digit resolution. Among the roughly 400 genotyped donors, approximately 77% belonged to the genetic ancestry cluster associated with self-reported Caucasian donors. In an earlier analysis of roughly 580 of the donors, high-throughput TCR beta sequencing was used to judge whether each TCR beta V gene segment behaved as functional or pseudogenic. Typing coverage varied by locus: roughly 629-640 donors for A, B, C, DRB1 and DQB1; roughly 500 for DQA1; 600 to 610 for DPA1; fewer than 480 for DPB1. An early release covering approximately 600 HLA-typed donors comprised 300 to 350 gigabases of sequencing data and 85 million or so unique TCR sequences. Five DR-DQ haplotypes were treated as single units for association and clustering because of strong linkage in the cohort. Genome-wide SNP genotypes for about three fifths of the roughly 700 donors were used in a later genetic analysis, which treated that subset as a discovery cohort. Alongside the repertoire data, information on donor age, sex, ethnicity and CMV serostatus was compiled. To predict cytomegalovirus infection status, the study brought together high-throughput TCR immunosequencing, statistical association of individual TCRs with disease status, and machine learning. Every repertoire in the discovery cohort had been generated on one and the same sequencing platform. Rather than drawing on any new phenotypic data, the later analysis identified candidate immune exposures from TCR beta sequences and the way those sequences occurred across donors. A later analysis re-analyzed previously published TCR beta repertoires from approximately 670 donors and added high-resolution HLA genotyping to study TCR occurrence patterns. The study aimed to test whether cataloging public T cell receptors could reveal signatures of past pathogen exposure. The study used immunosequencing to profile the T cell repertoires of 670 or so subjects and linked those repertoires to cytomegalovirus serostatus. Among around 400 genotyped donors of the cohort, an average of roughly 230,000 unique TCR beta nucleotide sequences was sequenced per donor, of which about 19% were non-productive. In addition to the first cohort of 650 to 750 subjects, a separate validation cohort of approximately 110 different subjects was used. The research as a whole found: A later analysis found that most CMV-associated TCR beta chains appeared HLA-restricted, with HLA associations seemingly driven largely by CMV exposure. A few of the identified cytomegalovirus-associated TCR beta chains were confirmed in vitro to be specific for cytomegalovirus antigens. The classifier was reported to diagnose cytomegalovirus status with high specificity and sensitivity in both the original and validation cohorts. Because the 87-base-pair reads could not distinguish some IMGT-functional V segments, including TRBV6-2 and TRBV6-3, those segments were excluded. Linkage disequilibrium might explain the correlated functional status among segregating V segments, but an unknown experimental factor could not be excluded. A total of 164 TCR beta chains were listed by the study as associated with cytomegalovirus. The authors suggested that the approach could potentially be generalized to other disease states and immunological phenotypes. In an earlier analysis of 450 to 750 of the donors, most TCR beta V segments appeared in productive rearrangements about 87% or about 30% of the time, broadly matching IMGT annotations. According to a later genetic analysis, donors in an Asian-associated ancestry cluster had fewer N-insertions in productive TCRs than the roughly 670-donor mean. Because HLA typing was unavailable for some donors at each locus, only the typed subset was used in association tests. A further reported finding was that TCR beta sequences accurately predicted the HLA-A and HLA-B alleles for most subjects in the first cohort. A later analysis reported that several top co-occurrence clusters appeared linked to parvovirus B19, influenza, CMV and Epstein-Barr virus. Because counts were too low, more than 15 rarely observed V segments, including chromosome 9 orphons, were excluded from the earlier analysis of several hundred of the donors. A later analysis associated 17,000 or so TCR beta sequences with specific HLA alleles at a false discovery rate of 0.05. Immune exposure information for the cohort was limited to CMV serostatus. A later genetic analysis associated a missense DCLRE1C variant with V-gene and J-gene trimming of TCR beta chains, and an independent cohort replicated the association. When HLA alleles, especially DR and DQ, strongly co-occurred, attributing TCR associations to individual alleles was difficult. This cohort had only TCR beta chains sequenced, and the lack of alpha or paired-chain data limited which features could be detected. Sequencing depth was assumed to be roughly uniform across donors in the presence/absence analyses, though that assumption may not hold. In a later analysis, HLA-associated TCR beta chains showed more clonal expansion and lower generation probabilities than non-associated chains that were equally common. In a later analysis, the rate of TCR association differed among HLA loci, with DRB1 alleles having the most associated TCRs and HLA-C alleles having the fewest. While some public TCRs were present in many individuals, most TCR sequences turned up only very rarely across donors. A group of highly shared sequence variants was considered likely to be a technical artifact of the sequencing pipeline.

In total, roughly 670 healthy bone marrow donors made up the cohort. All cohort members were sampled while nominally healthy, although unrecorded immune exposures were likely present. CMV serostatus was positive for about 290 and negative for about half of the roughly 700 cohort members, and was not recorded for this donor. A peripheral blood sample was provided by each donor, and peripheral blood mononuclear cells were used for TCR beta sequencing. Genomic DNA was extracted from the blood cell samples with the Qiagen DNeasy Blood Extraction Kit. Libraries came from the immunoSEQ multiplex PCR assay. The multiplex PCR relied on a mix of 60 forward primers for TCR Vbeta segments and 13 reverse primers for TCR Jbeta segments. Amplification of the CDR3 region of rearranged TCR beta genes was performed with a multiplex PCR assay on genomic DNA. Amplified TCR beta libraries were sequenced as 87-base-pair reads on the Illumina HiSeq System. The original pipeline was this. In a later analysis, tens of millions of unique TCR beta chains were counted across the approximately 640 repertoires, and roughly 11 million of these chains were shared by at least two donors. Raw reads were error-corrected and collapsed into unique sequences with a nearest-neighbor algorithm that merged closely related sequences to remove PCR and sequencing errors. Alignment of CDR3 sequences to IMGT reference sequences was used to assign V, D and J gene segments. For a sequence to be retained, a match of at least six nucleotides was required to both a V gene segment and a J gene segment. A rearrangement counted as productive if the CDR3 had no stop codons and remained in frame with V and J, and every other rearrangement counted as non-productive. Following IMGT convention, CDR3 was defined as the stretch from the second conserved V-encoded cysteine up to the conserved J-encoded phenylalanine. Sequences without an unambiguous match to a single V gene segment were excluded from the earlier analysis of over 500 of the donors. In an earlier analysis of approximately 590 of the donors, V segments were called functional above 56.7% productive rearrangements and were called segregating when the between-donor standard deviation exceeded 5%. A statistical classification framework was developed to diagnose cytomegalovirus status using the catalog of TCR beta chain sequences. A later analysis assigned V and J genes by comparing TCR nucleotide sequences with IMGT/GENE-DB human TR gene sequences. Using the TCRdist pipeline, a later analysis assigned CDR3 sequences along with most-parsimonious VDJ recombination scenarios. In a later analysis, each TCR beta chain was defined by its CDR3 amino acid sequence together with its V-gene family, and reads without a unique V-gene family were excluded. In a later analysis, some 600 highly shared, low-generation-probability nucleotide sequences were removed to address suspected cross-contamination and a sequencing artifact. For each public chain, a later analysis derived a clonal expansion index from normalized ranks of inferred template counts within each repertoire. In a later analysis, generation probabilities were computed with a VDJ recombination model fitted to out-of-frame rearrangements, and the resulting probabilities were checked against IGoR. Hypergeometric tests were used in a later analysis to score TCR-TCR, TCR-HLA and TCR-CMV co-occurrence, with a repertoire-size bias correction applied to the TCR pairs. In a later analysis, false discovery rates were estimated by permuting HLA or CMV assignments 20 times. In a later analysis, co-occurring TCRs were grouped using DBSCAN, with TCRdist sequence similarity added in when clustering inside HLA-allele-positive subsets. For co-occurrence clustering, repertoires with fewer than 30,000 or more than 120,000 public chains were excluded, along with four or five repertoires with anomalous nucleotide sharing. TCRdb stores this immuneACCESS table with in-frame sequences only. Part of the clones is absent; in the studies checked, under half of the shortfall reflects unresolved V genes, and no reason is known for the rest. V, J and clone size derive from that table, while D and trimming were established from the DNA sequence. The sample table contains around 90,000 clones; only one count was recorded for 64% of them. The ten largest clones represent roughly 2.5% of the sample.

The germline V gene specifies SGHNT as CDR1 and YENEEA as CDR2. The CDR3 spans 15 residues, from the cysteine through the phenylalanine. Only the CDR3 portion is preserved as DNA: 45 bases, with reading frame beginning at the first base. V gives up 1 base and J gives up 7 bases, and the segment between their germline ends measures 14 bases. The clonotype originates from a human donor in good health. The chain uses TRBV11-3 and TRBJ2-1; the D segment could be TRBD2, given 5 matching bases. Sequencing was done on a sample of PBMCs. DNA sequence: TGTGCCAGCAGCTTAGTCGGGCTAGCCGAGAATGAGCAGTTCTTC. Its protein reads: CASSLVGLAENEQFF.